This T cell receptor beta chain was identified in a study of identical twins. The germline V and J ends were trimmed by 1 base and 11 bases, with 16 bases remaining between them. Germline loops: CDR1 SGDLS, CDR2 YYNGEE. This CDR3 has 15 residues. TCRdb re-derived calls from the 5' RACE reads in MiXCR, one entry per CDR3 protein. The sample has roughly 480,000 distinct CDR3 sequences, 20% to 25% seen once; the top ten hold around 3%. These records were also assigned to another study, of T cells expressing NK-cell markers.

Sequenced: CD4+ T cells sorted from blood. This sequence was found in a woman under 30 in good health. The V gene is TRBV9, the J gene TRBJ1-6; D call uncertain. The CDR3 DNA reads TGTGCCAGCAGCGTAAGGGCCGGGATGGGCCCACCCCTCCACTTT. It translates to CASSVRAGMGPPLHF.